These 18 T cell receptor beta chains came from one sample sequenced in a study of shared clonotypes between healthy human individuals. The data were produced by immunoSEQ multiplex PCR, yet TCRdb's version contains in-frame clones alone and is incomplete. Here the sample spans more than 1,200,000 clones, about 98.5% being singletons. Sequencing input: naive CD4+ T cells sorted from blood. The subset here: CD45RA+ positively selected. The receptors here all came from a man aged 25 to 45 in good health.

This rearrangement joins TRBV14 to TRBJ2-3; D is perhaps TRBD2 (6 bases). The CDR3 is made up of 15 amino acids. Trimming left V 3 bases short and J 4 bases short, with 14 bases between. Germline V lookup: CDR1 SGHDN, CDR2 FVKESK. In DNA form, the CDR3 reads TGTGCCAGCAGCCAGACGACTAGTCTGGCAGATACGCAGTATTTT. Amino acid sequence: CASSQTTSLADTQYF.

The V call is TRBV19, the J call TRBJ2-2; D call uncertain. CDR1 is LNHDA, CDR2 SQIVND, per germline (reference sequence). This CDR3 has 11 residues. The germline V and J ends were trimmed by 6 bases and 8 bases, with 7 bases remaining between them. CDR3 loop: CASRTSGELFF. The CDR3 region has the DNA TGTGCCAGTAGGACTTCGGGGGAGCTGTTTTTT.

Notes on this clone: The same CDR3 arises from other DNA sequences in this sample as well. The CDR3 DNA reads as TGTGCCAGCAGTTACCGGGGTGGCTACACCTTC. This sequence encodes CASSYRGGYTF. The V gene is TRBV6-5, the J gene TRBJ1-2; D uncertain. V lost 2 bases, J lost 7 bases, and 5 bases lay in between. Looked up from germline, CDR1 is MNHEY and CDR2 is SVGAGI. The CDR3 has 11 amino acids.

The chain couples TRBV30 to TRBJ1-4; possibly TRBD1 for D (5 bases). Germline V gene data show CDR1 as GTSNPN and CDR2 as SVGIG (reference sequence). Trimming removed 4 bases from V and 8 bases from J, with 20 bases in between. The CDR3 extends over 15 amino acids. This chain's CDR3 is CAWKIRDQGTEKLFF. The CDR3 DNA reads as TGTGCCTGGAAAATTCGGGACCAGGGAACCGAAAAACTGTTTTTT.

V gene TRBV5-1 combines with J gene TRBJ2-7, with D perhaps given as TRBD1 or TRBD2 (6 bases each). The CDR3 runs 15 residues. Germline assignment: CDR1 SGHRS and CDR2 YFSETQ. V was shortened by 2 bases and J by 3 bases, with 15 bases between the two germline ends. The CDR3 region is CASSFGGRVGYEQYF. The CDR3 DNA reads TGCGCCAGCAGCTTTGGGGGGCGCGTAGGCTACGAGCAGTACTTC. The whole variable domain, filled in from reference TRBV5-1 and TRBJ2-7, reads KAGVTQTPRYLIKTRGQQVTLSCSPISGHRSVSWYQQTPGQGLQFLFEYFSETQRNKGNFPGRFSGRQFSNSRSEMNVSTLELGDSALYLCASSFGGRVGYEQYFGPGTRLTVT.

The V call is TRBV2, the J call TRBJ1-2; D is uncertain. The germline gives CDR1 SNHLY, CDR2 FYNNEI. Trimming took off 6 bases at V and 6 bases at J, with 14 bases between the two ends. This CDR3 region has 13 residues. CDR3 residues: CASRGETPDGYTF. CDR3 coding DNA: TGTGCCAGCAGGGGAGAGACACCAGATGGCTACACCTTC.

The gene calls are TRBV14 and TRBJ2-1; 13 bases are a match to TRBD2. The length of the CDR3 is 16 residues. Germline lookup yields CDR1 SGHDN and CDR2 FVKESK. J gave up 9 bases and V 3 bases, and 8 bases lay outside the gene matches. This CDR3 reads CASSQPRLAGGGEQFF. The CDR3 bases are TGTGCCAGCAGCCAGCCCAGACTAGCGGGAGGTGGTGAGCAGTTCTTC.

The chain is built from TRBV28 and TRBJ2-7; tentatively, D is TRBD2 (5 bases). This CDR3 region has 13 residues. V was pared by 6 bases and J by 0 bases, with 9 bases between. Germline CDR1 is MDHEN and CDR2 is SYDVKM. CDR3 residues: CASSPGSSYEQYF. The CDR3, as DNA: TGTGCCAGCAGCCCGGGGAGCTCCTACGAGCAGTACTTC. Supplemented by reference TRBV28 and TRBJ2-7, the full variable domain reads DVKVTQSSRYLVKRTGEKVFLECVQDMDHENMFWYRQDPGLGLRLIYFSYDVKMKEKGDIPEGYSVSREKKERFSLILESASTNQTSMYLCASSPGSSYEQYFGPGTRLTVT.

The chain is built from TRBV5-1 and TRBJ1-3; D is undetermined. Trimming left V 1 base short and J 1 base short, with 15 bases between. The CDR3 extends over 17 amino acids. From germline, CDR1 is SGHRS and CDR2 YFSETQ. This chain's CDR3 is CASSLTVRGLSGNTIYF. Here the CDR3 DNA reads TGCGCCAGCAGCTTGACAGTACGAGGGTTGTCTGGAAACACCATATATTTT.

CDR3 protein: CASSDRLAGGELFF. Written as DNA, the CDR3 is TGTGCCAGCAGTGATAGGCTAGCGGGCGGGGAGCTGTTTTTT. J is TRBJ2-2 and V is TRBV2; 8 bases fit TRBD2. The V and J ends lost 3 bases and 7 bases, in that order; junction bases with no gene match: 4. Germline values: CDR1 SNHLY, CDR2 FYNNEI. The CDR3 consists of 14 residues.

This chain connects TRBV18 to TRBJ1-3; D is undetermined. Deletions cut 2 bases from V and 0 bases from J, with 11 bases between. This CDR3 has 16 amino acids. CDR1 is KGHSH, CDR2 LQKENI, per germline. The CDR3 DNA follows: TGTGCCAGCTCACCAAGACGATCGGGCTCTGGAAACACCATATATTTT. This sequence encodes CASSPRRSGSGNTIYF.

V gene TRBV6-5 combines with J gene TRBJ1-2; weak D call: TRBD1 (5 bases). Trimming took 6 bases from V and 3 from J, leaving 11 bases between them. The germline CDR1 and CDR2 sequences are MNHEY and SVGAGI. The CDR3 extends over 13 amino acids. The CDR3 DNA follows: TGTGCCAGCAGAGTGGGGGTTTACTATGGCTACACCTTC. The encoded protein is CASRVGVYYGYTF.

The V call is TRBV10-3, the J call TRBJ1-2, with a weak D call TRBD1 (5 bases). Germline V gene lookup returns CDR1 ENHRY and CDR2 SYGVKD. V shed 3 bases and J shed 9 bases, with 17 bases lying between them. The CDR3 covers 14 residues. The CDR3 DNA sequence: TGTGCCATCAGTGATAACAGGTTTTTTGTGAGCTACACCTTC. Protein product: CAISDNRFFVSYTF.

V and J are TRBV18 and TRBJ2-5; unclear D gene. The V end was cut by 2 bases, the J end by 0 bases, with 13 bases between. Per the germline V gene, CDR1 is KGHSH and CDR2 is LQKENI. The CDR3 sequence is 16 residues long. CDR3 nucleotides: TGTGCCAGCTCACCAATAGAGACATCGTACCAAGAGACCCAGTACTTC. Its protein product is CASSPIETSYQETQYF.

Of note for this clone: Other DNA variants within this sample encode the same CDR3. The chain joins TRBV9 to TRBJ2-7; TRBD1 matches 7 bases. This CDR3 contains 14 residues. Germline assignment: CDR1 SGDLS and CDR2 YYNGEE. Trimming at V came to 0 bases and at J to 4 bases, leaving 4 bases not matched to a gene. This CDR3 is CASSVAAGGYEQYF. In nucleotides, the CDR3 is TGTGCCAGCAGCGTAGCGGCAGGGGGTTACGAGCAGTACTTC.

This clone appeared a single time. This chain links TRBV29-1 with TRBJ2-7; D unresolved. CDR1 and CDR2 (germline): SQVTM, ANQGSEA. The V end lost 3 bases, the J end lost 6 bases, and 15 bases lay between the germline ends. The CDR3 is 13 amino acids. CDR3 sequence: CSVDGPLPGEQYF. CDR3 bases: TGCAGCGTTGATGGCCCCCTTCCTGGCGAGCAGTACTTC.

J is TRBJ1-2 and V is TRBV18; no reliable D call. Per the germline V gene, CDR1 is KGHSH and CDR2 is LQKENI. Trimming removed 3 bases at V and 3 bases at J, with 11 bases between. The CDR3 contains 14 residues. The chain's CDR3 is CASSPGTSDYGYTF. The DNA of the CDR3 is TGTGCCAGCTCACCCGGCACATCAGACTATGGCTACACCTTC.

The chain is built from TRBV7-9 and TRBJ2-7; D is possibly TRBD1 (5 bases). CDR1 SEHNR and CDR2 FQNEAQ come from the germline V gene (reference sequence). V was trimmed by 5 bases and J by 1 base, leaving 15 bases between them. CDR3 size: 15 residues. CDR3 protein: CASSQRGNPSYEQYF. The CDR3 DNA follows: TGTGCCAGCAGCCAAAGGGGAAATCCGTCCTACGAGCAGTACTTC.